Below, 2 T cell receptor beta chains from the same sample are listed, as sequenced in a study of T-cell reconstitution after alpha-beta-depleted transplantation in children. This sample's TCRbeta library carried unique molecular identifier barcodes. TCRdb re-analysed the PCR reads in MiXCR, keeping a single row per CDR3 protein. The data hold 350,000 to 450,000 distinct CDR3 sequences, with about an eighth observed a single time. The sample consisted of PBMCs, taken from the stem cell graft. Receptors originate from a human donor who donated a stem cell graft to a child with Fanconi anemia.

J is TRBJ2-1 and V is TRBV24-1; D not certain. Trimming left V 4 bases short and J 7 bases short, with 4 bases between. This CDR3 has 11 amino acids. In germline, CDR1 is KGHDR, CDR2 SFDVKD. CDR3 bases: TGTGCCACCAGTGAGTTAAATGAGCAGTTCTTC. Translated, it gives CATSELNEQFF.

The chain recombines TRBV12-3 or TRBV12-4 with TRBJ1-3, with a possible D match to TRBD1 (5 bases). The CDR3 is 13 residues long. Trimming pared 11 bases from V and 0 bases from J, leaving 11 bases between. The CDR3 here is CAFARGSGNTIYF. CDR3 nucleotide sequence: TGTGCCTTCGCGAGGGGCTCTGGAAACACCATATATTTT.